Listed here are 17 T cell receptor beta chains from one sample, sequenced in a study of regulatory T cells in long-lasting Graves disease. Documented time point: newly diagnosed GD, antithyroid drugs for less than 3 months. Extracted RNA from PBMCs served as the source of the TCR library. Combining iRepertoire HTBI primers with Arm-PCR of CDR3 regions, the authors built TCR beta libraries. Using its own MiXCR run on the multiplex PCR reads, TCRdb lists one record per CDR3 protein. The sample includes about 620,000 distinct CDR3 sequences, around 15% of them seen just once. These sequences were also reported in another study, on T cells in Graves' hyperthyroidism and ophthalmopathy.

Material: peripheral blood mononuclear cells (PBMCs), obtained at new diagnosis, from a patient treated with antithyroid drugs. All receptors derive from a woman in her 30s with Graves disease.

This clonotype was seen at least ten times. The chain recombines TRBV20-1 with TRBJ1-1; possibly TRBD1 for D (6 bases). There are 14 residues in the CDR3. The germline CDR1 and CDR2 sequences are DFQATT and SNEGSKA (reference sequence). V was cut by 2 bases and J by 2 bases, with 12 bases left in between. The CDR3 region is CSARWGHPNTEAFF. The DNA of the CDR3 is TGCAGTGCTAGATGGGGACACCCAAACACTGAAGCTTTCTTT.

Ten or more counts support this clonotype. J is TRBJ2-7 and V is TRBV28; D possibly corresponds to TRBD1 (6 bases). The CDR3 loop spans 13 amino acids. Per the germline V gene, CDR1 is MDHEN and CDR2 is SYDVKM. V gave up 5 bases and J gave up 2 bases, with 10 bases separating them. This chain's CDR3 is CASSNRAPYEQYF. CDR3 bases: TGTGCCAGCAGTAACAGGGCCCCCTACGAGCAGTACTTC.

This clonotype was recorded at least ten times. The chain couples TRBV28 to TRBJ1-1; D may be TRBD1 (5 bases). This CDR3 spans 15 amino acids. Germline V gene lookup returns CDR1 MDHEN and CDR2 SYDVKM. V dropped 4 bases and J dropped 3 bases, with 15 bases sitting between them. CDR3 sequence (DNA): TGTGCCAGCAGTTACCAACAGGAGGTACACACTGAAGCTTTCTTT. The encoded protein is CASSYQQEVHTEAFF.

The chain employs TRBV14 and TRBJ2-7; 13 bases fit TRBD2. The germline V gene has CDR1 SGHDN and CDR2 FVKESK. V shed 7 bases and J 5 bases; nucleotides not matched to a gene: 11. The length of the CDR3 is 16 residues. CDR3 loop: CASNLGLAGDRDEQYF. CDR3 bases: TGTGCCAGCAACCTAGGACTAGCGGGAGATCGGGACGAGCAGTACTTC.

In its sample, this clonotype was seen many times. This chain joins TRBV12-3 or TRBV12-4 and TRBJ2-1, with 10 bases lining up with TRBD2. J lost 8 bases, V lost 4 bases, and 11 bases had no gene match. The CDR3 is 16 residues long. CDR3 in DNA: TGTGCCAGCAGTTCCCCCAGCGGGAGGGGTACATATGAGCAGTTCTTC. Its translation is CASSSPSGRGTYEQFF.

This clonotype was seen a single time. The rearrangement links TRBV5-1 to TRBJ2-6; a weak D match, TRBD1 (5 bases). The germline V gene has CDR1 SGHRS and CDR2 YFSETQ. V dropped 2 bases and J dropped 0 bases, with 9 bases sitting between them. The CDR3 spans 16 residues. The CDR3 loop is CASSLRGASGANVLTF. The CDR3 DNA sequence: TGCGCCAGCAGCTTAAGGGGTGCCTCTGGGGCCAACGTCCTGACTTTC.

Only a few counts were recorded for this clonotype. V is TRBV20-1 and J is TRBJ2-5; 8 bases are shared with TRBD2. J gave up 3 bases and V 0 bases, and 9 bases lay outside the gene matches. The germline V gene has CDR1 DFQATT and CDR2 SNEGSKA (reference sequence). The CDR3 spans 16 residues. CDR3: CSARDWTGGIEETQYF. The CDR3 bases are TGCAGTGCTAGAGATTGGACGGGAGGGATAGAAGAGACCCAGTACTTC.

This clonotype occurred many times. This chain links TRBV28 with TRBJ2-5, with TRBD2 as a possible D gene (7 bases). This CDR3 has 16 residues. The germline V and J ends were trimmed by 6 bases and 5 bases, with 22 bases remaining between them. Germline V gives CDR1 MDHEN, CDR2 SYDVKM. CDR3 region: CASSHARGAWGETQYF. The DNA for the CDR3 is TGTGCCAGCAGCCACGCCCGGGGGGCATGGGGCGAGACCCAGTACTTC.

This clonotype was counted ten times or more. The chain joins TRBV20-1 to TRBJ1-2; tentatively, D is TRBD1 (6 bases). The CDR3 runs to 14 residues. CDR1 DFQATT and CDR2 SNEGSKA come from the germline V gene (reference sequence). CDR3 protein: CTPEQGGTNYGYTF. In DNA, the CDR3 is TGCACCCCGGAGCAAGGGGGGACTAACTATGGCTACACCTTC.

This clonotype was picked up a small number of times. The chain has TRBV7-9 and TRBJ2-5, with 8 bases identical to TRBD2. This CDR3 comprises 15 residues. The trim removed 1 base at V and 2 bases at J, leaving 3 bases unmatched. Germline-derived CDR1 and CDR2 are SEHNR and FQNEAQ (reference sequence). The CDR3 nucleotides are TGTGCCAGCAGCTTAGGGGGACTAGGGCAAGAGACCCAGTACTTC. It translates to CASSLGGLGQETQYF.

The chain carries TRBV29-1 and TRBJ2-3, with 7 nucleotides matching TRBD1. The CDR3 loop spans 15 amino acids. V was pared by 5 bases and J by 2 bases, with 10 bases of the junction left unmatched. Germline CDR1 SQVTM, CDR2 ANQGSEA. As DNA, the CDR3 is TGCAGCGTTTCCCTACCAGGGGGTATCACAGATACGCAGTATTTT. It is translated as CSVSLPGGITDTQYF.

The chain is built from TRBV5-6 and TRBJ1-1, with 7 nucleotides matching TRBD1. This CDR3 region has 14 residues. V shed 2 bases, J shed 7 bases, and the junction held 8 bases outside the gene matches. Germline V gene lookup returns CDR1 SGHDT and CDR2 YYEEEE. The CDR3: CASSLTTGALEAFF. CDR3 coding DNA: TGTGCCAGCAGCTTAACCACAGGGGCCCTTGAAGCTTTCTTT.

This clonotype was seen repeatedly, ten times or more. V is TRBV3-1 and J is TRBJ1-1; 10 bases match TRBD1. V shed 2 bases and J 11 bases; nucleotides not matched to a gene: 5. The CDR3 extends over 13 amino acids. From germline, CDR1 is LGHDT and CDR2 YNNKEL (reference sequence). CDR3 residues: CASSQPGTGAAFF. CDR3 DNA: TGTGCCAGCAGCCAACCCGGGACAGGGGCCGCTTTCTTT.

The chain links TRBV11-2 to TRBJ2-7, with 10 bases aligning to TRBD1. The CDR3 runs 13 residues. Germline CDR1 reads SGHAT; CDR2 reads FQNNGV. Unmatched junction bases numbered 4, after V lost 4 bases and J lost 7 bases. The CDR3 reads CASSSRTGGEQYF. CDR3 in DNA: TGTGCCAGCAGCTCCCGGACAGGGGGTGAGCAGTACTTC.

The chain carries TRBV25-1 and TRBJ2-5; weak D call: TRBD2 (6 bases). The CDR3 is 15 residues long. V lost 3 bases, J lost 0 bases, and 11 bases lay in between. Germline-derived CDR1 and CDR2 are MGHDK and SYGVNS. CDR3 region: CASSETGGNQETQYF. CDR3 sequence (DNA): TGTGCCAGCAGTGAGACTGGGGGGAACCAAGAGACCCAGTACTTC.

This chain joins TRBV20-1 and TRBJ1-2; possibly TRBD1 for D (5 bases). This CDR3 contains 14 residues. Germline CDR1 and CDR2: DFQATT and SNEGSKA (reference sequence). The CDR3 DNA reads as TGCAGCGTTGAAGGTGCGGAGGGGCTCGTTGGCTACACCTTC. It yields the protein CSVEGAEGLVGYTF.

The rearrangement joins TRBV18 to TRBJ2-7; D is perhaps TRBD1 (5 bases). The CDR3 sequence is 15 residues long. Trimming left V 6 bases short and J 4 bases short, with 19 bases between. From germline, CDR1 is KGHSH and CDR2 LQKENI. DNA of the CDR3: TGTGCCAGCTCTCCAGGGTTATACTTATCTTACGAGCAGTACTTC. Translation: CASSPGLYLSYEQYF.